This is a list of T cell receptor beta chains from one sample in a study of blood T cell repertoires in COVID-19. Sequenced by immunoSEQ multiplex PCR; TCRdb stores in-frame clones only, minus some. The sample yields approximately 490,000 clones, 87% seen once. Sequenced sample: PBMCs or T cells enriched from blood (not recorded which). The receptors here all came from a woman aged 18-35 years who had recovered from COVID-19. The CDR3 runs from the conserved cysteine through the conserved F or W. Expanded clones get a size class; other rows say once, few or many, or leave the size out.

abundance | v_gene | CDR3aa
- | TRBV7-8 | CASSLRRDRDLYSNQPQHF
- | TRBV10-1 | CASSAGQGSYNEQFF
- | TRBV6-5 | CASSPRTGANEQFF
once | TRBV2 | CASSEGTVLANYGYTF
- | TRBV5-1 | CASSPRGGPSTEAFF
- | TRBV3-1/TRBV3-2 | CASSQDRDRLKYEQYF
few | TRBV9 | CASSVETGHYGYTF
- | TRBV18 | CASSPSSDRTRGTF
- | TRBV24-1 | CATSDFRTGRGFF
- | TRBV10-1 | CASSDRGLAGNEQFF
- | TRBV2 | CASRADRGEEKLFF
- | TRBV5-4 | CASSLDRGPTNNSPLHF
- | TRBV5-1 | CASSPEVGLWGKYF
- | TRBV9 | CASSVEFSGGYTF
once | TRBV12-5 | CASGIGQNNSPLHF
- | TRBV7-2 | CASSLEGGSTEAFF
- | TRBV27 | CASSPSPGTAIYF
- | TRBV5-1 | CASSFLAGGQETQYF
- | TRBV15 | CATSRPQGLEPPEDNEKLFF
once | TRBV4-1 | CASSQVGGRSRDGYTF
few | TRBV5-1 | CASSPRTELSGNTIYF
- | TRBV3-1/TRBV3-2 | CASSQSGGYGYTF
- | TRBV10-3 | CAISDGTGANTEAFF
- | TRBV5-1 | CASAGSQITDTQYF
- | TRBV11-2 | CASSPRTGINGYTF
- | TRBV7-8 | CASSRRASGPTDTQYF
- | TRBV9 | CASSAGTGTEAAEAFF
- | TRBV7-2 | CASSLALLSYTQYF
few | TRBV6-5 | CASSYSRAGREAFF
- | TRBV5-1 | CASSLGAANTEAFF
- | TRBV5-1 | CASSLSGGAPRAGGYGYTF
- | TRBV6-2/TRBV6-3 | CASSPPGWETQYF
- | TRBV7-9 | CAGRGDTGELFF
- | TRBV28 | CASSLLMGSNQPQHF
- | TRBV30 | CAWSVDHRGEAFF
- | TRBV29-1 | CSVELSLSGGAFF
- | TRBV7-9 | CASSLRFAGKRYNEQFF
- | TRBV24-1 | CATGPGQISTDTQYF
- | TRBV6-1 | CASSEGLAETYEQYF
- | TRBV30 | CAWSVGASGNTIYF